These T cell receptor beta chains were read from a single sample in a study of PD-1 blockade in classical Hodgkin lymphoma. Data came from immunoSEQ multiplex PCR; TCRdb stores just in-frame clones and leaves some out. This sample has over 25,000 clones, with over 60% found just once. The sequencing used CD4+ T cells from blood, collected at baseline. These TCRs come from a human donor with classical Hodgkin lymphoma. Each CDR3 is given with its conserved first and last residue. The D gene is left open where the match is weak. A row's size may be missing; if present it is once, few, many or a size class.

>TRBD1|TRBJ2-5|few|TRBV29-1
CSGQGGETQYF
TGCAGCGGACAGGGTGGGGAGACCCAGTACTTC
>-|TRBJ2-5|-|TRBV30
CAWSVLRGETQYF
TGTGCCTGGAGTGTACTCCGGGGAGAGACCCAGTACTTC
>-|TRBJ1-2|-|TRBV7-9
CASSWTTGNNYGYTF
TGTGCCAGCAGCTGGACCACAGGAAACAACTATGGCTACACCTTC
>-|TRBJ2-3|-|TRBV15
CATSRNPSGASTDTQYF
TGTGCCACCAGCCGAAACCCGAGCGGAGCTAGCACAGATACGCAGTATTTT
>TRBD1|TRBJ2-3|-|TRBV5-4
CASSPRQGVVFGNTQYF
TGTGCCAGCAGCCCTCGACAGGGGGTGGTCTTTGGAAATACGCAGTATTTT
>-|TRBJ1-2|few|TRBV7-2
CASSLSRGADYGYTF
TGTGCCAGCAGCTTATCTCGGGGGGCTGACTATGGCTACACCTTC
>TRBD1|TRBJ1-1|-|TRBV30
CAWSPQGQGGTEAFF
TGTGCCTGGAGTCCCCAGGGACAGGGCGGCACTGAAGCTTTCTTT
>-|TRBJ1-1|-|TRBV20-1
CSARDEGEAFF
TGCAGTGCTAGAGATGAGGGGGAAGCTTTCTTT
>TRBD2|TRBJ2-7|-|TRBV7-9
CASSLVGGSGESYEQYF
TGTGCCAGCAGCTTAGTTGGGGGTAGCGGGGAGTCCTACGAGCAGTACTTC
>-|TRBJ2-7|-|TRBV27
CASRTLRGDPYEQYF
TGTGCCAGCCGGACTCTGCGGGGTGATCCTTACGAGCAGTACTTC
>-|TRBJ1-6|once|TRBV7-9
CASSSGPRSSYNSPLHF
TGTGCCAGCAGCTCGGGACCCCGGAGCTCCTATAATTCACCCCTCCACTTT
>-|TRBJ2-1|-|TRBV7-6
CASSSLGRRVNEQFF
TGTGCCAGCAGCTCCTTAGGGCGGCGGGTCAATGAGCAGTTCTTC
>-|TRBJ2-6|-|TRBV7-3
CASSLARGANVLTF
TGTGCCAGCAGCTTAGCCAGGGGGGCCAACGTCCTGACTTTC
>TRBD2|TRBJ2-7|once|TRBV11-2
CASSFLRGALYEQYF
TGTGCCAGCAGCTTTTTGCGGGGGGCCCTCTACGAGCAGTACTTC
>TRBD1|TRBJ2-7|-|TRBV11-2
CASSFNSGQDKFEQYF
TGTGCCAGCAGCTTTAACTCGGGACAGGATAAGTTCGAGCAGTACTTC
>-|TRBJ2-7|-|TRBV11-2
CASRQLRGSYEQYF
TGTGCCAGCAGACAACTCCGGGGTTCCTACGAGCAGTACTTC
>TRBD2|TRBJ2-3|-|TRBV7-7
CASSPGQRGFTDTQYF
TGTGCCAGCAGCCCAGGGCAGCGGGGCTTCACAGATACGCAGTATTTT
>-|TRBJ2-7|-|TRBV20-1
CSARDTYEQYF
TGCAGTGCTAGGGACACCTACGAGCAGTACTTC
>TRBD1|TRBJ1-2|-|TRBV11-2
CASSINRGGYTF
TGTGCCAGCAGCATTAACAGGGGTGGCTACACCTTC
>TRBD1|TRBJ2-7|once|TRBV13
CASSLQGVFREQYF
TGTGCCAGCAGCCTTCAGGGGGTCTTTAGGGAGCAGTACTTC
>TRBD1|TRBJ1-1|-|TRBV10-3
CAIRNRGGYTEAFF
TGTGCCATCAGGAACAGGGGGGGTTACACTGAAGCTTTCTTT
>-|TRBJ1-2|-|TRBV30
CAWSGDTSNYGYTF
TGTGCCTGGAGTGGGGACACCTCTAACTATGGCTACACCTTC
>-|TRBJ1-2|few|TRBV10-3
CAIRKDRPGGYTF
TGTGCCATCAGGAAAGACAGACCGGGCGGCTACACCTTC
>-|TRBJ2-1|-|TRBV9
CASSVSGGPSYNEQFF
TGTGCCAGCAGCGTATCCGGGGGGCCTTCCTACAATGAGCAGTTCTTC
>-|TRBJ1-1|-|TRBV19
CASTPFVRNTEAFF
TGTGCCAGTACCCCGTTCGTACGGAACACTGAAGCTTTCTTT
>-|TRBJ2-6|-|TRBV6-6
CASSYGGRGGANVLTF
TGTGCCAGCAGTTACGGAGGGCGAGGGGGGGCCAACGTCCTGACTTTC
>TRBD1|TRBJ1-1|few|TRBV30
CAWSALATGEAFF
TGTGCCTGGAGTGCACTTGCGACAGGGGAAGCTTTCTTT
>-|TRBJ1-2|few|TRBV7-9
CASSLHPQGYTF
TGTGCCAGCAGCTTACACCCCCAGGGCTACACCTTC
>-|TRBJ1-1|-|TRBV18
CASSPRPLNTEAFF
TGTGCCAGCTCACCAAGACCGCTGAACACTGAAGCTTTCTTT
>-|TRBJ1-2|-|TRBV27
CASSLSERDVLGGYTF
TGTGCCAGCAGTTTATCCGAGAGGGACGTATTAGGTGGCTACACCTTC
>TRBD1|TRBJ1-3|-|TRBV19
CASSRPGQGATGNTIYF
TGTGCCAGTAGTAGACCGGGACAGGGGGCGACTGGAAACACCATATATTTT
>-|TRBJ1-1|few|TRBV14
CASSQLENTEAFF
TGTGCCAGCAGCCAACTGGAGAACACTGAAGCTTTCTTT